This T cell receptor beta chain was observed in a study of T cell repertoires in cytomegalovirus infection. The study's findings and limits: Dominant in the ex vivo response were TCR beta clonotypes restricted by HLA-C and specific for CMV.

From the reads, TCRdb called clonotypes with MiXCR, one entry per CDR3 protein. The table shows 200,000 to 300,000 distinct CDR3 sequences, with approximately 10% occurring only once. This clonotype was counted between two and nine times. Its antigen is not known. This CDR3 contains 14 residues. Looked up from germline, CDR1 is DFQATT and CDR2 is SNEGSKA (reference sequence). V was pared by 3 bases and J by 0 bases, with 9 bases between. Sequenced: PBMCs. The sequence was obtained from a human donor in good health (CMV status not recorded). Some clones in this sample may be carry-over from other donors' samples. The chain uses TRBV20-1 and TRBJ1-5, with no clear D. For the CDR3, the DNA is TGCAGTGCTAGTGAAATTAATAGCAATCAGCCCCAGCATTTT. It encodes CSASEINSNQPQHF.